This T cell receptor beta chain appears in the sequencing data of a study of post-analysis software for immune sequencing data. Findings and limits, study-wide: Higher frequency in patients than in controls was seen for about 5 TRBV segments, with TRBV5-6, TRBV5-1 and TRBV20-1 among them.

This clonotype has a handful of counts. Its antigen is not known. In germline, CDR1 is SGHTA, CDR2 FQGTGA. The length of the CDR3 is 15 residues. With V trimmed by 6 bases and J by 3 bases, 7 bases remained unmatched. Built from TCR beta cDNA, the libraries had unique molecular identifiers in them. TCRdb re-called the PCR reads with MiXCR, one entry per CDR3 protein. The sample has about 540,000 distinct CDR3 sequences; roughly 34% are singletons. The sequenced sample was blood. This TCR was sampled from a girl under 18 with multiple sclerosis. This chain connects TRBV7-3 to TRBJ2-3; TRBD2 aligns across 9 bases. CDR3 protein: CASSGLAGFTDTQYF. DNA for the CDR3: TGTGCCAGCAGTGGGCTAGCGGGGTTTACAGATACGCAGTATTTT.